This TCR beta chain appears in the sequencing data of a study of response to subunit inactivated influenza vaccine. General study points: Each seasonal influenza vaccination, the authors suggested, recruits few new T cells.

Germline V gene lookup returns CDR1 ENHRY and CDR2 SYGVKD. The CDR3 is made up of 13 amino acids. Trimming pared 6 bases from V and 2 bases from J, leaving 11 bases between. A single record per CDR3 protein comes from TCRdb applying MiXCR to the RT-PCR reads. The sample lists approximately 500,000 distinct CDR3 sequences, 10% to 15% seen once, with about an eighth in the top ten. This clonotype was detected a few times. Its antigen remains unidentified. The sequences come from PBMCs from blood, collected 45 days after vaccination. V gene TRBV10-3 combines with J gene TRBJ2-7; D not resolved. The TCR sequence derives from a man aged 45-65 years who received an inactivated influenza vaccine. Here the CDR3 DNA reads TGTGCCATCAGCTCCCCCACTGCCTACGAGCAGTACTTC. This gives the protein CAISSPTAYEQYF.